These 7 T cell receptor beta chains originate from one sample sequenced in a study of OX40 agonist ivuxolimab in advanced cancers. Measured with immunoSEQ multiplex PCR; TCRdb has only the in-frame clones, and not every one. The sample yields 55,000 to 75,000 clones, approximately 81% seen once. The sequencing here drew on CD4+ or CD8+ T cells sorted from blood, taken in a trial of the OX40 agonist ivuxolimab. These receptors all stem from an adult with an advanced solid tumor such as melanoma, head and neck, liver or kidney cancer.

CDR3 loop: CAWSRGSSPLHF. CDR3 coding DNA: TGTGCCTGGAGCCGGGGGAGTTCACCCCTCCACTTT. The gene calls are TRBV30 and TRBJ1-6; a possible D gene is TRBD1 (5 bases). The V end was cut by 3 bases, the J end by 9 bases, with 9 bases between. Germline V CDR1 and CDR2: GTSNPN, SVGIG (reference sequence). The CDR3 consists of 12 residues.

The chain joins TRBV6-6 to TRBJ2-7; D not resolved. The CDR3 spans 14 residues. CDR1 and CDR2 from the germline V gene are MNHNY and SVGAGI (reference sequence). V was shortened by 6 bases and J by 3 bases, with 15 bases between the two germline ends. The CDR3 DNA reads TGTGCCAGCAGCCCCAGAACAGCGATCTACGAGCAGTACTTC. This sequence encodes CASSPRTAIYEQYF.

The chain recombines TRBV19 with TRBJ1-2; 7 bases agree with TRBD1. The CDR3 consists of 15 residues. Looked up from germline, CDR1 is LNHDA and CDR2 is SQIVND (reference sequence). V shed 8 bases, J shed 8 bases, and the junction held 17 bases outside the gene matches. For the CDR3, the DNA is TGTGCCAGTGGGATCCCCGGGACAGCAGAGGGGGGCTACACCTTC. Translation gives CASGIPGTAEGGYTF.

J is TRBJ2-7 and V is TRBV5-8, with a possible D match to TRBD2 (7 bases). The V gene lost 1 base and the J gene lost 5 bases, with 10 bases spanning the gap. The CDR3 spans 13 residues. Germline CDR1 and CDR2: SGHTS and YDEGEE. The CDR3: CASSLRGAHEQYF. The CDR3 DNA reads TGTGCCAGCAGCTTGCGGGGGGCCCACGAGCAGTACTTC.

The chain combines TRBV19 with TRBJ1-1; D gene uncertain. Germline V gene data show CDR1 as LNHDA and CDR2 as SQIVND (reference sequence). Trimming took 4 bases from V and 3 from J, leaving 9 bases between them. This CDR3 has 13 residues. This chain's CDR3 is CASSTGMHTEAFF. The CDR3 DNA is TGTGCCAGTAGTACAGGTATGCACACTGAAGCTTTCTTT.

CDR3 in amino acids: CASSTTGDTEAFF. The CDR3 DNA sequence: TGCGCCAGCAGCACCACAGGGGACACTGAAGCTTTCTTT. The chain has TRBV5-1 and TRBJ1-1, with 7 bases identical to TRBD1. The CDR3 sequence is 13 residues long. V lost 4 bases, J lost 3 bases, and 3 bases stayed unmatched. The germline V gene encodes CDR1 SGHRS and CDR2 YFSETQ.

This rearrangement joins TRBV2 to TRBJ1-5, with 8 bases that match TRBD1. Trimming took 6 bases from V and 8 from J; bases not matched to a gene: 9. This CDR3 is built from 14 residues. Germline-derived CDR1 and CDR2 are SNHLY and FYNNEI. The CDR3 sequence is CASRLTGVAEPQHF. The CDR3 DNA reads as TGTGCCAGCAGGCTGACAGGGGTGGCGGAGCCCCAGCATTTT.